Here is one TCR beta chain with its context. Its specificity is unknown. This specimen comes from a study of response to subunit inactivated influenza vaccine. TCRdb independently ran MiXCR on the RT-PCR reads; one entry per CDR3 protein. The sample yields about 650,000 distinct CDR3 sequences, approximately 14% seen once. General observations from the study: The authors offered the suggestion that each seasonal influenza vaccination recruits few new T cells.

Germline assignment: CDR1 DFQATT and CDR2 SNEGSKA (reference sequence). The CDR3 has 13 residues. The germline V and J ends were trimmed by 0 bases and 3 bases, with 6 bases remaining between them. This clonotype was sampled from a man in his fifties who received an inactivated influenza vaccine. The source was PBMCs from blood, collected 11 to 12 days after vaccination. This rearrangement joins TRBV20-1 to TRBJ1-3; D call uncertain. As DNA, the CDR3 is TGCAGTGCTAGAGATGGGATTGGAAACACCATATATTTT. As protein: CSARDGIGNTIYF.